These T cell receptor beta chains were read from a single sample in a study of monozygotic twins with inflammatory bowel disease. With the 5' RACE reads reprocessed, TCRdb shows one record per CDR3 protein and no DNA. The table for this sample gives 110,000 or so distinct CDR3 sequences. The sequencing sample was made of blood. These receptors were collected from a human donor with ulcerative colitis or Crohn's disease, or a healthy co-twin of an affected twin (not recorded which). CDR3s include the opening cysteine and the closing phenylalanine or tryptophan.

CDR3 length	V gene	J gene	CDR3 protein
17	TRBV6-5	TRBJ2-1	CASSYSPTSGIYNEQFF
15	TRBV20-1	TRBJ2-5	CSARISGGAMETQYF
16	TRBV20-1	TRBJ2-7	CSARLPSGGIAYEQYF
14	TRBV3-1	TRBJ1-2	CASSREGQGAGYTF
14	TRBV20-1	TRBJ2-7	CSAFTRDTSYEQYF
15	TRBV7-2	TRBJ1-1	CASSRPRHGNTEAFF
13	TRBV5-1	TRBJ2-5	CASSLEPQETQYF
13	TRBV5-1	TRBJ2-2	CASSLGRTGELFF
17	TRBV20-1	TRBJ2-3	CSARDGALAGETDTQYF
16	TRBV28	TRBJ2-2	CASSLLHGALTGELFF